The present entry profiles one TCR beta chain with its context. This clone was counted once. It has no known antigen specificity. Per-nucleotide qualities are absent, and no much larger clonotype sits a single base away. Reading the label with the study, this specimen's time point is: about 28 days (+/-7) after the second vaccine dose. The treatment or condition label for this specimen denotes: meningococcal conjugate vaccine given as trial control. Vaccinee samples were obtained from the UK trials COV001 and COV002, which included a single-blind randomized controlled phase 2/3 trial of AZD1222 (ChAdOx1 nCoV-19) in healthy adults. For TCRbeta chain sequencing, PBMC samples from trial participants were taken at day 0 and at day 28 after the second dose. The CDR3 regions of human TCRbeta chains were analyzed by immunosequencing. The authors' pipeline ran thus. TCRs in the repertoires were compared against a reference library of SARS-CoV-2-specific TCRs that had been generated with the MIRA antigen-specificity platform. Breadth was defined as the fraction of unique TCRs that were SARS-CoV-2-associated, and depth was defined as the fraction of total T cells that were SARS-CoV-2-associated. Using the MIRA data, each spike-specific TCR was mapped to the spike region that the TCR reacts to and placed in a CD4 or CD8 class. Log10-transformed breadth and depth values were compared by one-way ANOVA with Sidak's multiple comparisons tests. Held by TCRdb, this immuneACCESS table contains in-frame sequences only and omits some clones. Under half of the omission traces to an unresolved V gene where checked; the cause of the rest is unknown. V, J and clone size are those of that table, while D and trimming were read from the DNA. Here the sample has roughly 190,000 clones; approximately 94% occur a single time. 3.6% of the sample is held by the ten biggest clonotypes.

The data were taken from a study of T cell responses to AZD1222 COVID-19 vaccine listed by TCRdb under 2021. The study in broad terms: A total of 230 to 250 trial participants underwent TCR sequencing, of whom about 200 had received two doses of AZD1222 and around 25 had received two doses of the MenACWY control vaccine. Enrollment into the trials was organized by age into subgroups of 18-55, 56-69 and 70-plus years, and those subgroups contained approximately 150, 30 and 60 TCR-sequenced participants, respectively. Summary of the overall study and its limitations: Conclusions about previously exposed vaccinees are limited, since just 6 or 7 AZD1222 recipients were seropositive for SARS-CoV-2 at baseline. In the small 56-69-year group, the increase in depth fell short of significance, most likely because of low power. CD4 TCRs associated with the vaccine covered the entire spike protein, and the dominant responses were in regions 160-218 and 743-854. No day 14 peak-response samples were available, so repertoires were characterized only after the peak T cell response. Reportedly, almost half of the unique spike-specific TCRs recognized epitopes lying outside the regions that are mutated in the B.1.351 and B.1.1.7 variants. A significant rise in spike-specific TCR breadth and depth was observed after two AZD1222 doses relative to day 0 and relative to MenACWY recipients. Participants were mostly white British, with more females than males. The authors suggested clonal diversity may have been underestimated.

Inclusive of the bounding cysteine and phenylalanine, the CDR3 is 13 residues long. This entry keeps only the CDR3 DNA: 39 bases, framed from base 1. Per the germline V gene, SQVTM is the CDR1 and ANQGSEA is the CDR2. Trimming costs V 3 bases and J 4 bases, and their ends lie 10 bases apart. This receptor was identified in an adult who received the MenACWY meningococcal vaccine as a control. The source material was peripheral blood, sampled 28 days after the second dose of the MenACWY control vaccine. The V and J segments used are TRBV29-1 and TRBJ1-5; a tentative D match to TRBD1 spans 5 bases. The sequence in DNA is TGCAGCGTTGAGATTGACAGTAATCAGCCCCAGCATTTT. Its translation is CSVEIDSNQPQHF.